A selection of T cell receptor beta chains follows, all from one sample in a study of CXCR3-negative and CXCR3-positive naive CD8 T cells. With the 5' RACE reads reprocessed, TCRdb shows one record per CDR3 protein and no DNA. Its clone listing holds 150,000 to 170,000 distinct CDR3 sequences. The material sequenced was naive CXCR3+ CD8+ T cells from blood. These receptors came from a human donor in good health. Some clones in this sample may be carry-over from other donors' samples. CDR3s include the opening cysteine and the closing phenylalanine or tryptophan.

j_call: TRBJ2-1; v_call: TRBV7-9; cdr3_length: 15; cdr3_aa: CASSFTSVGLNEQFF
j_call: TRBJ1-1; v_call: TRBV20-1; cdr3_length: 15; cdr3_aa: CSARDWTELNTEAFF
j_call: TRBJ2-3; v_call: TRBV10-3; cdr3_length: 14; cdr3_aa: CAVTGGGPTDTQYF
j_call: TRBJ2-2; v_call: TRBV11-1; cdr3_length: 17; cdr3_aa: CASSLGSGGLVTGELFF
j_call: TRBJ1-1; v_call: TRBV6-4; cdr3_length: 14; cdr3_aa: CASSDSHGNTEAFF
j_call: TRBJ2-7; v_call: TRBV29-1; cdr3_length: 13; cdr3_aa: CSVTKGGGYEQYF
j_call: TRBJ2-1; v_call: TRBV29-1; cdr3_length: 15; cdr3_aa: CSVVYRGAPYNEQFF
j_call: TRBJ2-7; v_call: TRBV7-2; cdr3_length: 14; cdr3_aa: CASSLSEGQYEQYF
j_call: TRBJ2-7; v_call: TRBV5-6; cdr3_length: 16; cdr3_aa: CASSFGSGQAFNEQYF
j_call: TRBJ1-1; v_call: TRBV10-3; cdr3_length: 14; cdr3_aa: CAITMGGSATEAFF
j_call: TRBJ2-1; v_call: TRBV7-9; cdr3_length: 16; cdr3_aa: CASRSTRTSVFNEQFF
j_call: TRBJ1-2; v_call: TRBV28; cdr3_length: 14; cdr3_aa: CASSSPGGAYGYTF
j_call: TRBJ2-3; v_call: TRBV13; cdr3_length: 17; cdr3_aa: CASIERLTGSYTDTQYF
j_call: TRBJ1-1; v_call: TRBV5-5; cdr3_length: 15; cdr3_aa: CASSWGQAGATEAFF
j_call: TRBJ2-3; v_call: TRBV12-3/TRBV12-4; cdr3_length: 15; cdr3_aa: CASSFRGVGADTQYF
j_call: TRBJ2-7; v_call: TRBV4-1; cdr3_length: 15; cdr3_aa: CASSQGPSRSYEQYF
j_call: TRBJ1-1; v_call: TRBV5-6; cdr3_length: 14; cdr3_aa: CASSLEGMNTEAFF